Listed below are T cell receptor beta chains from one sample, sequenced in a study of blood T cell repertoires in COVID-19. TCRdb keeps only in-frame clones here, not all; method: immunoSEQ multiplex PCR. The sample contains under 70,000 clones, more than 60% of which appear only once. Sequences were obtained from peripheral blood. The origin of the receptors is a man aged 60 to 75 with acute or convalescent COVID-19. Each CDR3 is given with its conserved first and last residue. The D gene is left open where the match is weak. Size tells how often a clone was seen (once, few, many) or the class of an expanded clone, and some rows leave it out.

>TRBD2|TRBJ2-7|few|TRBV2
CASSEEERENSYEQYF
TGTGCCAGCAGTGAAGAGGAGCGGGAGAACTCCTACGAGCAGTACTTC
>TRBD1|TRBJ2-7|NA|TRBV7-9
CASSLKAGGDEQYF
TGTGCCAGCAGCTTAAAGGCAGGGGGCGACGAGCAGTACTTC
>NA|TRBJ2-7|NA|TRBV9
CASSVGADNFYEQYF
TGTGCCAGCAGCGTAGGAGCGGATAATTTCTACGAGCAGTACTTC
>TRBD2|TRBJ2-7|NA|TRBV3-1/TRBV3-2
CASSPGGPRYEQYF
TGTGCCAGCAGCCCGGGAGGGCCAAGGTACGAGCAGTACTTC
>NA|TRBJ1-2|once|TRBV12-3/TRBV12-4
CASIPSGAYGYTF
TGTGCCAGCATCCCATCGGGAGCCTATGGCTACACCTTC
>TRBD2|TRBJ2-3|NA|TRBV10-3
CAIRAGVESDTQYF
TGTGCCATTAGAGCGGGAGTCGAGTCAGATACGCAGTATTTT
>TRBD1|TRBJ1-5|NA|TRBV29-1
CSVAQGSMDQPQHF
TGCAGCGTTGCACAGGGGTCTATGGATCAGCCCCAGCATTTT
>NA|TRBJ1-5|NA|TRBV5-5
CASRLDIRGYQPQHF
TGTGCCAGCAGACTTGACATCCGAGGGTATCAGCCCCAGCATTTT
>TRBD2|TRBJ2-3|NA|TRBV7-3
CASSLSGGTDTQYF
TGTGCCAGCAGCTTAAGCGGGGGGACAGATACGCAGTATTTT
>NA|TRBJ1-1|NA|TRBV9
CASSEWTSPNTEAFF
TGTGCCAGCAGCGAGTGGACATCCCCGAACACTGAAGCTTTCTTT
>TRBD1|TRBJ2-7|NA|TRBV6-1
CASSDPRDSSENYEQYF
TGTGCCAGCAGTGATCCCCGGGACAGTTCCGAGAACTACGAGCAGTACTTC
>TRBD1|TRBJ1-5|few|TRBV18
CASSPQGQGSNQPQHF
TGTGCCAGCTCACCACAGGGACAGGGGAGCAATCAGCCCCAGCATTTT
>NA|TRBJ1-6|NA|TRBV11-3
CASSPSSEENYNSPLHF
TGTGCCAGCAGCCCCTCCAGTGAGGAGAACTATAATTCACCCCTCCACTTT
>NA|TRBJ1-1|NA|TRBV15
CATSYARENTEAFF
TGTGCCACCAGCTACGCTCGGGAGAACACTGAAGCTTTCTTT
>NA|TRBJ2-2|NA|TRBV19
CASTNQGELFF
TGTGCCAGTACCAATCAGGGGGAGCTGTTTTTT
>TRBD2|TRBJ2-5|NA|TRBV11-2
CASSPTGGAGKKETQYF
TGTGCCAGCAGCCCCACCGGGGGAGCGGGGAAGAAAGAGACCCAGTACTTC
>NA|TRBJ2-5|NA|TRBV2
CASSRDRQETQYF
TGTGCCAGCAGTCGTGACAGGCAAGAGACCCAGTACTTC
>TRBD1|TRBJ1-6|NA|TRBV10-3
CAIRAGQGNSPLHF
TGTGCCATCAGGGCCGGACAGGGTAATTCACCCCTCCACTTT
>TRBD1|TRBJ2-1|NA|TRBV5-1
CASKMGPGQGNNEQFF
TGCGCCAGCAAAATGGGGCCCGGACAGGGGAACAATGAGCAGTTCTTC
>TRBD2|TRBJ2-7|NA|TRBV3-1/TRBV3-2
CASSQGAGEGFEQYF
TGTGCCAGCAGCCAAGGAGCGGGAGAGGGGTTCGAGCAGTACTTC
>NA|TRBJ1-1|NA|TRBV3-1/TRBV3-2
CASSQDRYGAFF
TGTGCCAGCAGCCAAGACCGGTATGGTGCTTTCTTT
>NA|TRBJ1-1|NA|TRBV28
CATDTGYTEAFF
TGTGCCACCGACACTGGGTACACTGAAGCTTTCTTT
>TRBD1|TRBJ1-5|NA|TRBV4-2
CASSQAPGDSNQPQHF
TGTGCCAGCAGCCAAGCTCCGGGGGACAGTAATCAGCCCCAGCATTTT
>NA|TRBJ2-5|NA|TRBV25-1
CASRRTDSSGETQYF
TGTGCCAGCAGAAGGACAGATTCCTCCGGGGAGACCCAGTACTTC
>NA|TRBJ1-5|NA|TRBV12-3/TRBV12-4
CASSLRGQPQHF
TGTGCCAGCAGTTTACGGGGTCAGCCCCAGCATTTT
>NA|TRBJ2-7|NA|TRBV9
CASSPSERISEQYF
TGTGCCAGCAGCCCTTCGGAGAGAATCAGCGAGCAGTACTTC
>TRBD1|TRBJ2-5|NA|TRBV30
CAWSVGAGGWETQYF
TGTGCCTGGAGTGTAGGGGCAGGGGGCTGGGAGACCCAGTACTTC
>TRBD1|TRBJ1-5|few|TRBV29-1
CSVSDRGGPQHF
TGCAGCGTTTCTGACAGGGGTGGGCCCCAGCATTTT
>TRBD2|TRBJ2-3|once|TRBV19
CASSIGTSGPSTDTQYF
TGTGCCAGTAGTATAGGGACTAGCGGACCTAGCACAGATACGCAGTATTTT
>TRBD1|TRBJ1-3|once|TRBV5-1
CASSIGQGGNTIYF
TGCGCCAGCAGCATAGGACAGGGCGGAAACACCATATATTTT
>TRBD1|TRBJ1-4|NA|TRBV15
CATSGEDRGANEKLFF
TGTGCCACCAGCGGCGAGGACAGGGGGGCTAATGAAAAACTGTTTTTT
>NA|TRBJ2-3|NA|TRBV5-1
CASSLEGAGDTQYF
TGCGCCAGCAGCCTTGAAGGGGCCGGAGATACGCAGTATTTT
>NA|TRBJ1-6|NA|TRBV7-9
CASSYSGVNSPLHF
TGTGCCAGCAGCTACTCAGGGGTTAATTCACCCCTCCACTTT
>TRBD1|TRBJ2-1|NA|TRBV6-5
CACGQASYNEQFF
TGTGCCTGCGGACAGGCGTCCTACAATGAGCAGTTCTTC
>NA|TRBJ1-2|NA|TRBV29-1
CSVDSPNYGYTF
TGCAGCGTGGACAGCCCTAACTATGGCTACACCTTC
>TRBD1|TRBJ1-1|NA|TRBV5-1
CASSILPGQGTEAFF
TGCGCCAGCAGCATACTTCCGGGACAGGGCACTGAAGCTTTCTTT
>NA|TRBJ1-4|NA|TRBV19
CATKRGTENEKLFF
TGTGCCACCAAAAGGGGGACGGAGAATGAAAAACTGTTTTTT
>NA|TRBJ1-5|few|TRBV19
CASSTRAGAKQPQHF
TGTGCCAGTAGCACTCGGGCAGGGGCGAAACAGCCCCAGCATTTT
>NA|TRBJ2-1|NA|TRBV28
CASSFSSAGSSYNEQFF
TGTGCCAGCAGTTTTAGTTCGGCGGGGAGCTCCTACAATGAGCAGTTCTTC
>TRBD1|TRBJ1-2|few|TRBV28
CASSPPDRLLSGYTF
TGTGCCAGCAGCCCTCCGGACAGGCTCCTCTCTGGCTACACCTTC
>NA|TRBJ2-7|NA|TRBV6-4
CASSDREDSYEQYF
TGTGCCAGCAGTGACAGGGAGGATTCCTACGAGCAGTACTTC
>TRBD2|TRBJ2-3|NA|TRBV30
CAWSRSGRGRADTQYF
TGTGCCTGGAGTCGTAGCGGGAGGGGTAGGGCAGATACGCAGTATTTT
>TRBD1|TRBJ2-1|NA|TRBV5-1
CASSLGQGAYNEQFF
TGCGCCAGCAGCTTGGGACAGGGGGCCTACAATGAGCAGTTCTTC
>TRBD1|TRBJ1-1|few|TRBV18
CASSLDRVNTEAFF
TGTGCCAGCTCTCTAGACAGGGTCAACACTGAAGCTTTCTTT
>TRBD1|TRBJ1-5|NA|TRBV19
CASSIPGTAPMAQHF
TGTGCCAGTAGTATTCCCGGGACAGCTCCAATGGCCCAGCATTTT
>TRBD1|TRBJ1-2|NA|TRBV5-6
CASSSRQGAVYGYTF
TGTGCCAGCAGCTCCCGACAGGGGGCAGTCTATGGCTACACCTTC
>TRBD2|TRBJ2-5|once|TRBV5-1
CASSLVASGILSETQYF
TGCGCCAGCAGCTTGGTGGCTAGCGGGATACTCAGCGAGACCCAGTACTTC
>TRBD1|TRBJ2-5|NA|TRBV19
CASSERQGTETQYF
TGTGCCAGTAGTGAACGACAGGGGACGGAGACCCAGTACTTC
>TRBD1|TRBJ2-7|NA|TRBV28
CASREGQYEQYF
TGTGCCAGCAGAGAGGGACAGTATGAGCAGTACTTC
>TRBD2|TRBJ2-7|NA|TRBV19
CASSPTGTSGGYYEQYF
TGTGCCAGTAGCCCAACCGGGACTAGCGGGGGATACTACGAGCAGTACTTC
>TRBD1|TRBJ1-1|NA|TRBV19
CASSALTGGRTEAFF
TGTGCCAGTAGTGCACTCACAGGGGGCAGGACTGAAGCTTTCTTT
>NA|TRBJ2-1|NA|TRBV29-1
CSVEDRSGMNNEQFF
TGCAGCGTTGAAGATCGGTCGGGGATGAACAATGAGCAGTTCTTC
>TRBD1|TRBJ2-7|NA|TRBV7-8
CASSPNSGQGHEQYF
TGTGCCAGCAGCCCTAACTCGGGACAGGGGCACGAGCAGTACTTC
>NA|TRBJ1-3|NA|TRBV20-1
CSASSIYF
TGCAGTGCCTCTTCCATATATTTT
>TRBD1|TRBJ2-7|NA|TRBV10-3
CAIRGQTYEQYF
TGTGCCATCAGGGGACAGACCTACGAGCAGTACTTC